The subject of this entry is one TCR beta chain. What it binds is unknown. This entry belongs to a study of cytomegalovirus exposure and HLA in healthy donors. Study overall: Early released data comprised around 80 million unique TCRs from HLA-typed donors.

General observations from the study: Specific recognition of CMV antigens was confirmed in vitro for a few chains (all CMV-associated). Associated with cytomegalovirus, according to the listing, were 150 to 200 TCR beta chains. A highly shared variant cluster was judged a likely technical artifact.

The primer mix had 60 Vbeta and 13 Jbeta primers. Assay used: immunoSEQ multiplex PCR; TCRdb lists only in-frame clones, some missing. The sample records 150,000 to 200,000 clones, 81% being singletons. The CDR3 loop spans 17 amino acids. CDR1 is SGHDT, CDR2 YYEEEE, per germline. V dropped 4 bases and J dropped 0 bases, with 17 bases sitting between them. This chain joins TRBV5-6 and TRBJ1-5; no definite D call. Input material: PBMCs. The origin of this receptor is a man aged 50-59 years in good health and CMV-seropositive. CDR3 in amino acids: CASSRNPFIDSNQPQHF. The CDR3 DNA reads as TGTGCCAGCAGCCGTAACCCCTTTATAGATAGCAATCAGCCCCAGCATTTT.